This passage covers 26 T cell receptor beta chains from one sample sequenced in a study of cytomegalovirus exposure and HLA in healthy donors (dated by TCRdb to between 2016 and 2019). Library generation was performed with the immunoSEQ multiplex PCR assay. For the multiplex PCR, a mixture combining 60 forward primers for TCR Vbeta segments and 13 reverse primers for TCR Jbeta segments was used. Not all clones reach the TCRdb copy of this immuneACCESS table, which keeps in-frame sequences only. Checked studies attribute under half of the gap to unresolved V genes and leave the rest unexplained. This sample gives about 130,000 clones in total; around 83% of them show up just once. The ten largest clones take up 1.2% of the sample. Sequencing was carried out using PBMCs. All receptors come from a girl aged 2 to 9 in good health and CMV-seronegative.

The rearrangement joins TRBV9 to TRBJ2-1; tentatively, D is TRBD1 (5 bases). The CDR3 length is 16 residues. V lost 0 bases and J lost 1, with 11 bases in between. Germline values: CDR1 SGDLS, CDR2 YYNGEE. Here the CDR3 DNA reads TGTGCCAGCAGCGTAGAATGGGCAGGGTCCTACAATGAGCAGTTCTTC. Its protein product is CASSVEWAGSYNEQFF.

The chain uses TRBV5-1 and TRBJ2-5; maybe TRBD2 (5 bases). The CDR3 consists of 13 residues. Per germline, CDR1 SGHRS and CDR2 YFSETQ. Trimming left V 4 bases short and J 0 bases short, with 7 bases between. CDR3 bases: TGCGCCAGCAGCCCGGGGTACCAAGAGACCCAGTACTTC. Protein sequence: CASSPGYQETQYF. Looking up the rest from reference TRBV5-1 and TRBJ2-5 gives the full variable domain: KAGVTQTPRYLIKTRGQQVTLSCSPISGHRSVSWYQQTPGQGLQFLFEYFSETQRNKGNFPGRFSGRQFSNSRSEMNVSTLELGDSALYLCASSPGYQETQYFGPGTRLLVL.

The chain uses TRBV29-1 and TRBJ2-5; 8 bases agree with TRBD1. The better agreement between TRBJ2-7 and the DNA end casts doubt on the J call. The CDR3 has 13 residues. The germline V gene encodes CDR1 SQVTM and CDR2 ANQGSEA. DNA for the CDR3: TGCAGCGTTGTAACAGGGGGTAGCTACGAGCAGTACTTC. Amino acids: CSVVTGGSYEQYF.

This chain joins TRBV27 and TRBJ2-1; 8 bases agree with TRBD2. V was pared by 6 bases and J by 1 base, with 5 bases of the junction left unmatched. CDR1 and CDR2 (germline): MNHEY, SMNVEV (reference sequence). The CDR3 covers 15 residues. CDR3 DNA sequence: TGTGCCAGCAGCCGCGCGGGAGGTTCCTACAATGAGCAGTTCTTC. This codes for CASSRAGGSYNEQFF.

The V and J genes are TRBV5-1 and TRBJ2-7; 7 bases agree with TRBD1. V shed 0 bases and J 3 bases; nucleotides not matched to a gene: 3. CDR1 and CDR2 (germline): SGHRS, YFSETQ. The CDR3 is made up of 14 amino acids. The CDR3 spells CASSLEQGFYEQYF. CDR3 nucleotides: TGCGCCAGCAGCTTGGAACAGGGGTTCTACGAGCAGTACTTC.

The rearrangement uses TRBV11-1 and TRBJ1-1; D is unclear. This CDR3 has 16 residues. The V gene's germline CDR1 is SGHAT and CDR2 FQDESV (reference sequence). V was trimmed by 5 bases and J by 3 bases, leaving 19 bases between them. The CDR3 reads CASSLMGLRGDTEAFF. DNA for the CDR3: TGTGCCAGCAGCCTCATGGGGTTACGGGGAGACACTGAAGCTTTCTTT. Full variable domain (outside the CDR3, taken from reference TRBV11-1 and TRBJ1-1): EAEVAQSPRYKITEKSQAVAFWCDPISGHATLYWYRQILGQGPELLVQFQDESVVDDSQLPKDRFSAERLKGVDSTLKIQPAELGDSAMYLCASSLMGLRGDTEAFFGQGTRLTVV.

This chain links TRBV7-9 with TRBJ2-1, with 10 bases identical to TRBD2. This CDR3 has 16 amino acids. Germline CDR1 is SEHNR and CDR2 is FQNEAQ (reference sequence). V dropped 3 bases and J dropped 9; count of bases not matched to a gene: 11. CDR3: CASSFQRASGGREQFF. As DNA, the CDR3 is TGTGCCAGCAGCTTTCAGCGGGCTAGCGGGGGACGTGAGCAGTTCTTC.

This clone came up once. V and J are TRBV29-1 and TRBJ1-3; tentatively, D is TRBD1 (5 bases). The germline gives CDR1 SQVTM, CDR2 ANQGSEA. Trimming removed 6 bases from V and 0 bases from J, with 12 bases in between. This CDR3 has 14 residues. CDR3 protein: CSVCQGYSGNTIYF. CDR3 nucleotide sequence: TGCAGCGTCTGCCAGGGCTACTCTGGAAACACCATATATTTT.

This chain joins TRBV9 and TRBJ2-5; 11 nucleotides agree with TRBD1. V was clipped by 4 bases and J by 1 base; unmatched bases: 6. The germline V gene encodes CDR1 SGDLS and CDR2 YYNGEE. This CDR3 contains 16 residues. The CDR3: CASSPGTGGPQETQYF. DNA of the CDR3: TGTGCCAGCAGCCCGGGGACAGGGGGACCCCAAGAGACCCAGTACTTC. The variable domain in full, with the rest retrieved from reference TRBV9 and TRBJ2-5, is DSGVTQTPKHLITATGQRVTLRCSPRSGDLSVYWYQQSLDQGLQFLIQYYNGEERAKGNILERFSAQQFPDLHSELNLSSLELGDSALYFCASSPGTGGPQETQYFGPGTRLLVL.

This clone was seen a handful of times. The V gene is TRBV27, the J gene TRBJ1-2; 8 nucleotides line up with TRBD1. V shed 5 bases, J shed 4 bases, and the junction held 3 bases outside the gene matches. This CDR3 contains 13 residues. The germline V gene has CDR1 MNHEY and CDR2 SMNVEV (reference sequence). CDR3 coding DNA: TGTGCCAGCAGTCAGGGGGCTGGCTATGGCTACACCTTC. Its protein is CASSQGAGYGYTF.

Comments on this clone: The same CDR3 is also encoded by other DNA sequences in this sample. The CDR3 sequence is CASSLTGYEQYF. The DNA of the CDR3 is TGTGCCAGCAGCCTGACAGGGTACGAGCAGTACTTC. The V call is TRBV11-2, the J call TRBJ2-7; 7 bases map to TRBD1. V lost 5 bases, J lost 4 bases, and 2 bases stayed unmatched. Per germline, CDR1 SGHAT and CDR2 FQNNGV. CDR3 length equals 12 residues.

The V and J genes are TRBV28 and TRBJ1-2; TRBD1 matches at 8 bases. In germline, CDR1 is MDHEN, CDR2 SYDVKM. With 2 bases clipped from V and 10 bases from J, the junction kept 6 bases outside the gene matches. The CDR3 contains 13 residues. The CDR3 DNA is TGTGCCAGCAGTTTACTCAGCCAGGGGGCCTACACCTTC. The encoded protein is CASSLLSQGAYTF.

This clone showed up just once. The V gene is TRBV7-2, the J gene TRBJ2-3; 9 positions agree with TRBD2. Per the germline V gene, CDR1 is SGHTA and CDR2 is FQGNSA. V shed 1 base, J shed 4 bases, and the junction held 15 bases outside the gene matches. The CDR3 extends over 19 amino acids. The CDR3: CASSLVRSAGGPLADTQYF. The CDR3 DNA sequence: TGTGCCAGCAGCTTAGTTCGATCAGCGGGGGGTCCCCTGGCAGATACGCAGTATTTT.

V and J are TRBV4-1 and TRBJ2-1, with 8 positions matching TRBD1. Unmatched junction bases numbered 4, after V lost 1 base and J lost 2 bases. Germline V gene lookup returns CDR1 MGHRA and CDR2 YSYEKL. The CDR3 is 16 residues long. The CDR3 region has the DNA TGCGCCAGCAGCCAAGGGACAGGGAGGACCTACAATGAGCAGTTCTTC. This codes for CASSQGTGRTYNEQFF.

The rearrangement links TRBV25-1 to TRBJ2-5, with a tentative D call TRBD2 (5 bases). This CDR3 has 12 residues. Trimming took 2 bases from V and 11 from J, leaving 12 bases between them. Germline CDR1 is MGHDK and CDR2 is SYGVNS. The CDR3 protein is CASSEDYWEQYF. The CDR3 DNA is TGTGCCAGCAGTGAAGACTATTGGGAGCAGTACTTC.

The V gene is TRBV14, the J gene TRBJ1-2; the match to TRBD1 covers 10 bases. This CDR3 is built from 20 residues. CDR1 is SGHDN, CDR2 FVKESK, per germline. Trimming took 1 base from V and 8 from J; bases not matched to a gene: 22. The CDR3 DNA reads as TGTGCCAGCAGCCAAGCTCGAGGGCCGGGACAGGGGAACGGGTATCGGGGCTACACCTTC. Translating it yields CASSQARGPGQGNGYRGYTF.

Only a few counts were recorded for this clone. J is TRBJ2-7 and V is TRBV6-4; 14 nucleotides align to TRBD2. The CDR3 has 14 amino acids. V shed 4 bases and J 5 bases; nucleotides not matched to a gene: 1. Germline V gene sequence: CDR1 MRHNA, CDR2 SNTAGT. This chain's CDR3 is CASSGLAGGDEQYF. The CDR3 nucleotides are TGTGCCAGCAGTGGACTAGCGGGAGGGGACGAGCAGTACTTC.

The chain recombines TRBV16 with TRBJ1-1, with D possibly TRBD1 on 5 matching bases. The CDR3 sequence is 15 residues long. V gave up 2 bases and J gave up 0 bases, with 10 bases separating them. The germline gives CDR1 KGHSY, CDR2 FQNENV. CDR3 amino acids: CASSQPRQMNTEAFF. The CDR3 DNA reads TGTGCCAGCAGCCAACCCCGACAGATGAACACTGAAGCTTTCTTT.

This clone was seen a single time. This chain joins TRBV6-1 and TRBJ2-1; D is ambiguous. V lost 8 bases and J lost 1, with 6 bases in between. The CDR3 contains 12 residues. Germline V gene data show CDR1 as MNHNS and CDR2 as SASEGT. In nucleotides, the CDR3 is TGTGCCAGCGGGCCTTCCTACAATGAGCAGTTCTTC. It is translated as CASGPSYNEQFF.

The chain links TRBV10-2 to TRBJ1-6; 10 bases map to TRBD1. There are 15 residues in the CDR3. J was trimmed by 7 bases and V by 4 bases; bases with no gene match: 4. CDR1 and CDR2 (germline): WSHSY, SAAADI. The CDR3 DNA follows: TGCGCCAGCAGTGGGGCGACAGGGGGCAATTCACCCCTCCACTTT. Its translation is CASSGATGGNSPLHF.

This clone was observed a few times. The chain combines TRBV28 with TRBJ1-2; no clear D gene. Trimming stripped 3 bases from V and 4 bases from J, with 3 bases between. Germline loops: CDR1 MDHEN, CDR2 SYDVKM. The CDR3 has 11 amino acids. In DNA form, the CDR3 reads TGTGCCAGCAGTTTTCTCTATGGCTACACCTTC. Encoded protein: CASSFLYGYTF.

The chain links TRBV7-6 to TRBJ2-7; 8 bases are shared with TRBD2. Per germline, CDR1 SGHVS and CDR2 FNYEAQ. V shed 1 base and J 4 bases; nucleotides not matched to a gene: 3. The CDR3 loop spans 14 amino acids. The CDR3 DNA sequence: TGTGCCAGCAGCTTAGTATCTAGCGGGTACGAGCAGTACTTC. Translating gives CASSLVSSGYEQYF.

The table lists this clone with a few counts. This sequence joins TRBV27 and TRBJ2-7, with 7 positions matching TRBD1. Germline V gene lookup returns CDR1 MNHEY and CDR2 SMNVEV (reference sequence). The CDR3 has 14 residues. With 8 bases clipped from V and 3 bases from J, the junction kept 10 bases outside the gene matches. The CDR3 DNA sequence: TGTGCCAGCGCCGCCGGGGACAGAGACTACGAGCAGTACTTC. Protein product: CASAAGDRDYEQYF.

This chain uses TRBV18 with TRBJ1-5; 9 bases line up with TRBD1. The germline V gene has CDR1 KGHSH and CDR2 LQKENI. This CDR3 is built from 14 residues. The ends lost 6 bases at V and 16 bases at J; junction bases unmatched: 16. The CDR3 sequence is CASSRTGDATLFHF. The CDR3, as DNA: TGTGCCAGCTCTCGGACAGGGGACGCTACCCTTTTCCATTTT.

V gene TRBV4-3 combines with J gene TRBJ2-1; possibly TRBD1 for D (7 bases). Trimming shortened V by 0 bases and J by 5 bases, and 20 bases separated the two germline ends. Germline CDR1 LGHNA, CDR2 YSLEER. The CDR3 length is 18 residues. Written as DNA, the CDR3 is TGCGCCAGCAGCCAAGAAGGGGAGGCAGGGGGTGGACACAATGAGCAGTTCTTC. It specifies CASSQEGEAGGGHNEQFF.

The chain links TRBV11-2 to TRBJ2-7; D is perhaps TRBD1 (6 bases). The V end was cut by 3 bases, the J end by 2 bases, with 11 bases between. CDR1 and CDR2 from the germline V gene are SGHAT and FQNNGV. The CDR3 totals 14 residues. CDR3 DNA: TGTGCCAGCAGCTTGTGGACAGAACCCTACGAGCAGTACTTC. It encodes CASSLWTEPYEQYF.